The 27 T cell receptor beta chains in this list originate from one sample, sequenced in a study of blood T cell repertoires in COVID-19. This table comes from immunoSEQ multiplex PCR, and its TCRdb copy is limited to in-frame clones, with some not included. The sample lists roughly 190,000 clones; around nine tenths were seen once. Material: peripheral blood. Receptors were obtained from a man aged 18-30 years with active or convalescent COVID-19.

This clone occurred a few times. Here the CDR3 reads CASSLPGAEAFF. In DNA form, the CDR3 reads TGTGCCAGCAGCCTTCCGGGTGCGGAAGCTTTCTTT. The chain combines TRBV3-1 (or the pseudogene TRBV3-2) with TRBJ1-1, with D uncertain. Germline values: CDR1 LGHDT, CDR2 YNNKEL (reference sequence). Trimming took 4 bases from V and 8 from J, leaving 11 bases between them. The CDR3 has 12 residues.

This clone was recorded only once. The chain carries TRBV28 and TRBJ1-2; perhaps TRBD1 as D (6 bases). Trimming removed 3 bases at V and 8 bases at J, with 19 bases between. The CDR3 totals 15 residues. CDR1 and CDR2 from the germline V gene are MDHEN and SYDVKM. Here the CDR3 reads CASSFPPPRGNGYTF. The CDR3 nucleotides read TGTGCCAGCAGTTTTCCACCGCCCAGGGGAAACGGCTACACCTTC.

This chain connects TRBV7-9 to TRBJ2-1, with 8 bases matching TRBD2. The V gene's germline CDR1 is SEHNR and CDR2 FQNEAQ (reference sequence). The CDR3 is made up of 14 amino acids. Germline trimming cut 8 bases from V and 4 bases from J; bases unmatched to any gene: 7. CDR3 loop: CASEWTGGYNEQFF. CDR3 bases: TGTGCCAGCGAATGGACGGGAGGGTACAATGAGCAGTTCTTC.

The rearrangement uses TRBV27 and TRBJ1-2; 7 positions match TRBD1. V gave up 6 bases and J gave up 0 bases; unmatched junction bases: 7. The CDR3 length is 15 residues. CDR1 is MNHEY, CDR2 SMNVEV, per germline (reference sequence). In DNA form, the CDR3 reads TGTGCCAGCAGCAATTCAGGGGGTCCTAACTATGGCTACACCTTC. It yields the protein CASSNSGGPNYGYTF.

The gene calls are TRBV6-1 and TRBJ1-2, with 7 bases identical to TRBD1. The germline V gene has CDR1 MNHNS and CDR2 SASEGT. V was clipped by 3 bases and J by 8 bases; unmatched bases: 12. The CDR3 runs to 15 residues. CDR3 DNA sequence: TGTGCCAGCAGTGAGAAGGTTGATTACAGGGGCGGCTACACCTTC. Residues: CASSEKVDYRGGYTF.

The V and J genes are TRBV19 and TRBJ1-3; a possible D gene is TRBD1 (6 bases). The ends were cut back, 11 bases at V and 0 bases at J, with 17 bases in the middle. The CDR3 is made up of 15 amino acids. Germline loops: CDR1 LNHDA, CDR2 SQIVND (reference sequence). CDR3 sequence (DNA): TGTGCCCCTCCGGGGGGGGCAAGCTCTGGAAACACCATATATTTT. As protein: CAPPGGASSGNTIYF.

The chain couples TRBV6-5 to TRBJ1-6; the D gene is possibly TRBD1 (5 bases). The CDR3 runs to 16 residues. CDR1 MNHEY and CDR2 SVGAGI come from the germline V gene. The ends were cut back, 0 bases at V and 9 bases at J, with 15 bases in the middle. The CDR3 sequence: CASSYSRARGSSPLHF. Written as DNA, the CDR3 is TGTGCCAGCAGTTACTCGAGGGCTCGGGGGTCTTCACCCCTCCACTTT.

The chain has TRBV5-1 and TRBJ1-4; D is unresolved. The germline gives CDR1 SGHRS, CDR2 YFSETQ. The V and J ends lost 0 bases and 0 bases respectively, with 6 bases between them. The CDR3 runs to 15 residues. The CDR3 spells CASSLGSATNEKLFF. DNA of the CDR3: TGCGCCAGCAGCTTGGGTAGTGCAACTAATGAAAAACTGTTTTTT.

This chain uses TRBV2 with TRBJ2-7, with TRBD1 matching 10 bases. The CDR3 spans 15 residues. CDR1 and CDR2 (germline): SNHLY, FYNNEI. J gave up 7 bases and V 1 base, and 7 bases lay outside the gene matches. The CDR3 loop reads CASSEGPGQGREQYF. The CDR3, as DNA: TGTGCCAGCAGTGAAGGCCCGGGACAGGGGCGAGAGCAGTACTTC.

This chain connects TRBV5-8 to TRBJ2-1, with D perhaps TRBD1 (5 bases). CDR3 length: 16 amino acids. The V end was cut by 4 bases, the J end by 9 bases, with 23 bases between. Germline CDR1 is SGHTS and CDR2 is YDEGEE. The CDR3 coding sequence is TGTGCCAGCAGCCCGCACCCGACAGTGGGAAATGGTGAGCAGTTCTTC. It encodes CASSPHPTVGNGEQFF. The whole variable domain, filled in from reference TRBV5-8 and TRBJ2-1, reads EAGVTQSPTHLIKTRGQQATLRCSPISGHTSVYWYQQALGLGLQFLLWYDEGEERNRGNFPPRFSGRQFPNYSSELNVNALELEDSALYLCASSPHPTVGNGEQFFGPGTRLTVL.

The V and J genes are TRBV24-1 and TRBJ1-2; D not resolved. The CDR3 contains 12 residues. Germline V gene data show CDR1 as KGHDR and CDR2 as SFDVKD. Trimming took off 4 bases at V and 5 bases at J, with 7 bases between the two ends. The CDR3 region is CATSDSQYGYTF. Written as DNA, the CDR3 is TGTGCCACCAGTGACTCGCAGTATGGCTACACCTTC.

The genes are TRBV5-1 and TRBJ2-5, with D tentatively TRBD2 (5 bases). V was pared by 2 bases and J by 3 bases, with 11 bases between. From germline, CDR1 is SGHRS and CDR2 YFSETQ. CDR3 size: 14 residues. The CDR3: CASSFEGAEETQYF. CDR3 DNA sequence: TGCGCCAGCAGCTTCGAGGGCGCGGAAGAGACCCAGTACTTC.

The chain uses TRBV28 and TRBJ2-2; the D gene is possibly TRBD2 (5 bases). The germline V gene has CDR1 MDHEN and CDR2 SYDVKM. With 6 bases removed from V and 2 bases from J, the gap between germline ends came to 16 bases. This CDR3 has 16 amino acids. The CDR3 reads CASRTRAVGNTGELFF. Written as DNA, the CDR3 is TGTGCCAGCAGGACACGAGCGGTCGGAAACACCGGGGAGCTGTTTTTT.

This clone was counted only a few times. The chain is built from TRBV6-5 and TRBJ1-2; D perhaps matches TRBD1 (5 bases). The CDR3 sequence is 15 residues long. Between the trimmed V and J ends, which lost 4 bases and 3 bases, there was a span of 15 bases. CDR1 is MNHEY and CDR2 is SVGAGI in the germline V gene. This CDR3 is CASSSPWRRDYGYTF. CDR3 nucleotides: TGTGCCAGCAGTTCCCCCTGGCGCAGGGACTATGGCTACACCTTC.

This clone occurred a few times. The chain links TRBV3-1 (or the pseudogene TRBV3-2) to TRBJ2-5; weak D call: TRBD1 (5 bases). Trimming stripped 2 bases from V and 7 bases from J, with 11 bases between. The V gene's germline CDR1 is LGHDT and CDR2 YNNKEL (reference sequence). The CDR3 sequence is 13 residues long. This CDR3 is CASSQQEQGTQYF. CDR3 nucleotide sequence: TGTGCCAGCAGCCAACAGGAGCAGGGGACCCAGTACTTC.

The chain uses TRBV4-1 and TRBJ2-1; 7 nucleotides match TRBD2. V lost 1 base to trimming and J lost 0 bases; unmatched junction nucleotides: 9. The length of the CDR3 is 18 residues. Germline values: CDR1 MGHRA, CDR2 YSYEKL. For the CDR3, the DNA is TGCGCCAGCAGCCAAGGTTGGCCGGGGGGTAGCTCCTACAATGAGCAGTTCTTC. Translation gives CASSQGWPGGSSYNEQFF.

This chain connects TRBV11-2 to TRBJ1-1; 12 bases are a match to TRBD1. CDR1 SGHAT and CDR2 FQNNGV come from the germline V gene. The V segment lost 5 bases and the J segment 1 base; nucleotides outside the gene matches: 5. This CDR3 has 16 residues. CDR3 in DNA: TGTGCCAGCAGCCTGGGACAGGGGGCCGCGAACACTGAAGCTTTCTTT. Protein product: CASSLGQGAANTEAFF. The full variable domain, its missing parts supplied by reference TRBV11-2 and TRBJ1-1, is EAGVAQSPRYKIIEKRQSVAFWCNPISGHATLYWYQQILGQGPKLLIQFQNNGVVDDSQLPKDRFSAERLKGVDSTLKIQPAKLEDSAVYLCASSLGQGAANTEAFFGQGTRLTVV.

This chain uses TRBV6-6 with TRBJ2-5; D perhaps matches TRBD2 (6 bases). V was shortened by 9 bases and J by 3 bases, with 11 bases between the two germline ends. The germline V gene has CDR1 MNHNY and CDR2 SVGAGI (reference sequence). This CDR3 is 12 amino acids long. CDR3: CASGTSKETQYF. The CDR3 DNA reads TGTGCCAGTGGGACTTCCAAAGAGACCCAGTACTTC.

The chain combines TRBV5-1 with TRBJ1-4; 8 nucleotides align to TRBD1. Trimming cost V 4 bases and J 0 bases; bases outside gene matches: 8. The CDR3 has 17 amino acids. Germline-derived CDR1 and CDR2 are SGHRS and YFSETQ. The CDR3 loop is CASSGGTGPATNEKLFF. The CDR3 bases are TGCGCCAGCAGCGGGGGGACAGGCCCGGCAACTAATGAAAAACTGTTTTTT.

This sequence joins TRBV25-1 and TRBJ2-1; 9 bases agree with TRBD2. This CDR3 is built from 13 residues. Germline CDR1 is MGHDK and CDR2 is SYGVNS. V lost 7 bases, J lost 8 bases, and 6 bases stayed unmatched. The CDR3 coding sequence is TGTGCCAGCACGCGGGGGGGAGCGGATGAGCAGTTCTTC. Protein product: CASTRGGADEQFF.

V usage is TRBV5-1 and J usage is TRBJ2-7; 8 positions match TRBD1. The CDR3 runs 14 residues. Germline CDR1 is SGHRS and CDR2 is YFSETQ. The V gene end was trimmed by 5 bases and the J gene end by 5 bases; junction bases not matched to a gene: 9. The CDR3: CASSFLGTGDEQYV. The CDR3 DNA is TGCGCCAGCAGTTTCCTCGGGACAGGCGACGAGCAGTACGTC.

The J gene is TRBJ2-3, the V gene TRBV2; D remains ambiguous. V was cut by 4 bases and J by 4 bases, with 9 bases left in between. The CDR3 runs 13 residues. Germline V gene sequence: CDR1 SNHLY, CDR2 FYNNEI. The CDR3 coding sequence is TGTGCCAGCAGTGGAGCCTTCTCAGATACGCAGTATTTT. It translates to CASSGAFSDTQYF.

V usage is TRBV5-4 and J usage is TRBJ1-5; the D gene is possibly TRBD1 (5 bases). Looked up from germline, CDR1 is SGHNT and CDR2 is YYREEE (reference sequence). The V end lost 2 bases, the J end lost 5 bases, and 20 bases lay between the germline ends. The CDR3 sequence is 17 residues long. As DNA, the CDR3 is TGTGCCAGCAGCTTAGTCTTCGAAAGACGGACATATCAGCCCCAGCATTTT. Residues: CASSLVFERRTYQPQHF. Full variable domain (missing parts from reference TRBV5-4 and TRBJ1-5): ETGVTQSPTHLIKTRGQQVTLRCSSQSGHNTVSWYQQALGQGPQFIFQYYREEENGRGNFPPRFSGLQFPNYSSELNVNALELDDSALYLCASSLVFERRTYQPQHFGDGTRLSIL.

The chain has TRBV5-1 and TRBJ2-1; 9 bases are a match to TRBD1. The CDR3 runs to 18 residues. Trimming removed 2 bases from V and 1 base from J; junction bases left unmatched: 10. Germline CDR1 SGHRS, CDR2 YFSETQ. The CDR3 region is CASSFTGTGRGSYNEQFF. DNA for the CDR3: TGCGCCAGCAGCTTTACCGGGACAGGGAGGGGGTCCTACAATGAGCAGTTCTTC.

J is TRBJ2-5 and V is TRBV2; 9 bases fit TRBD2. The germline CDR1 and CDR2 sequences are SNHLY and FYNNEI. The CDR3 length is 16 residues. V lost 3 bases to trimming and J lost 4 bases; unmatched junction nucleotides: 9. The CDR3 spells CASSEVAGEGRETQYF. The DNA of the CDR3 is TGTGCCAGCAGTGAGGTAGCGGGAGAGGGTAGAGAGACCCAGTACTTC.

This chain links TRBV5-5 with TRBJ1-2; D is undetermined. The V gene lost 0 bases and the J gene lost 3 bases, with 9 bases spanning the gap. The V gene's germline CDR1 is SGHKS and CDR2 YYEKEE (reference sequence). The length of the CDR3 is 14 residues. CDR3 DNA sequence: TGTGCCAGCAGCTTGGGACCGGGGTACTATGGCTACACCTTC. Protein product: CASSLGPGYYGYTF.

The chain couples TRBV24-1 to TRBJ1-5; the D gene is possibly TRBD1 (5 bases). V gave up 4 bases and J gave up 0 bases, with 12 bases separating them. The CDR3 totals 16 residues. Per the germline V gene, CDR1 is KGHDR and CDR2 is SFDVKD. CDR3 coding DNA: TGTGCCACCAGTGACTCCAGACAGTATAGCAATCAGCCCCAGCATTTT. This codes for CATSDSRQYSNQPQHF.